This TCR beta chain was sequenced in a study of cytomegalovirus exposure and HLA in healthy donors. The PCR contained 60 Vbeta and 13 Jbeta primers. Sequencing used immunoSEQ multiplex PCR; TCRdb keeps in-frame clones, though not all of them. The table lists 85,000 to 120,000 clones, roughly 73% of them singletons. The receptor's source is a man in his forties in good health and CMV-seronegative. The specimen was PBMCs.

In DNA form, the CDR3 reads TGTGCCAGCTCACCCCTTCGGGGGAACGGAAACACCATATATTTT. This sequence encodes CASSPLRGNGNTIYF. The V gene is TRBV18, the J gene TRBJ1-3, with D perhaps matching TRBD1 (5 bases). Germline assignment: CDR1 KGHSH and CDR2 LQKENI. The CDR3 covers 15 residues. Trimming took 3 bases from V and 4 from J, leaving 13 bases between them.